This is a list of T cell receptor beta chains from one sample in a study of T and B cells in COVID-19 patients. TCRdb processed the multiplex PCR reads anew with MiXCR; each CDR3 protein has one entry. The repertoire holds about 6,400 distinct CDR3 sequences, around 24% seen once, with 12% in the top ten. Source material: blood. These receptors were taken from a human donor with active COVID-19. CDR3s include the opening cysteine and the closing phenylalanine or tryptophan. D genes are given only for firm matches. Size tells how often a clone was seen (once, few, many) or the class of an expanded clone, and some rows leave it out.

d_call clone_size j_call v_call cdr3_aa cdr3_nt
. medium-sized TRBJ1-2 TRBV30 CAWSGGVLGYTF TGTGCCTGGAGTGGGGGGGTTTTGGGCTACACCTTC
TRBD2 . TRBJ2-5 TRBV7-9 CASSLGLAGVSETQYF TGTGCCAGCAGCCTGGGACTAGCGGGGGTTTCAGAGACCCAGTACTTC
. few TRBJ1-5 TRBV20-1 CSAREEGPTAQHF TGCAGTGCTAGAGAGGAGGGTCCAACGGCCCAGCATTTT
TRBD1 . TRBJ1-2 TRBV20-1 CSARRTGTNYGYTF TGCAGTGCTAGAAGGACAGGAACAAACTATGGCTACACCTTC
. . TRBJ2-7 TRBV6-5 CASSPPPFYEQYF TGTGCCAGCAGCCCCCCCCCCTTCTACGAGCAGTACTTC
. . TRBJ1-5 TRBV5-4 CASSEQGRDNQPQHF TGTGCCAGCAGCGAGCAGGGAAGGGACAATCAGCCCCAGCATTTT
TRBD1 few TRBJ1-2 TRBV7-9 CASSSTGETGYTF TGTGCCAGCAGCTCAACAGGGGAAACTGGCTACACCTTC
. medium-sized TRBJ2-3 TRBV12-3/TRBV12-4 CASSKSTDTQYF TGTGCCAGCAGTAAAAGCACAGATACGCAGTATTTT
TRBD2 . TRBJ2-3 TRBV12-3/TRBV12-4 CASSFLAGGTGDTQYF TGTGCCAGCAGTTTTCTAGCGGGGGGAACGGGGGATACGCAGTATTTT
TRBD1 . TRBJ1-1 TRBV19 CASRDRSTRAFF TGTGCCAGTAGGGACAGGTCGACTCGGGCTTTCTTT
. medium-sized TRBJ1-6 TRBV5-4 CASSRKLPGSPLHF TGTGCCAGCAGTCGGAAGTTACCTGGATCACCCCTCCACTTT
. . TRBJ1-4 TRBV7-9 CASTRVAGGNEKLFF TGTGCCAGCACCAGGGTCGCCGGGGGGAATGAAAAACTGTTTTTT
TRBD2 few TRBJ2-7 TRBV5-4 CASSFPSGAYEQYF TGTGCCAGCAGCTTTCCTAGCGGGGCCTACGAGCAGTACTTC
. medium-sized TRBJ1-5 TRBV19 CASRLTVSNQPQHF TGTGCCAGTAGGCTGACAGTTAGCAATCAGCCCCAGCATTTT
TRBD1 medium-sized TRBJ1-5 TRBV6-5 CASNHRDRVGQPQHF TGTGCCAGCAACCACCGGGACAGGGTAGGTCAGCCCCAGCATTTT
TRBD1 . TRBJ1-3 TRBV6-6 CASSSGQGFGGNTIYF TGTGCCAGCAGTTCAGGACAGGGCTTCGGAGGAAACACCATATATTTT
. . TRBJ1-2 TRBV4-3 CASSHWTQLNYGYTF TGCGCCAGCAGCCATTGGACACAACTTAATTATGGCTACACCTTC
. medium-sized TRBJ2-4 TRBV27 CASSPAGVGNIQYF TGTGCCAGCAGCCCTGCAGGGGTGGGAAACATTCAGTACTTC
. few TRBJ2-2 TRBV7-3 CASSLKRVNTGELFF TGTGCCAGCAGCTTGAAGAGAGTTAACACCGGGGAGCTGTTTTTT
. few TRBJ1-3 TRBV12-3/TRBV12-4 CASSPRDLRNTIYF TGTGCCAGCAGTCCTCGGGACCTACGAAACACCATATATTTT